This T cell receptor beta chain was identified in a study of CD8+CD57+ T cells in acquired aplastic anemia. This clonotype was observed at least ten times. Patients chosen for sequencing had shown CD8+CD57+ cell expansion by flow cytometry. No therapy was given to patients before blood sampling. The use of genomic DNA as template underpinned the TCR beta VDJ and CDR3 profiling. One entry per CDR3 protein results from TCRdb running MiXCR on the reads. Among 180,000 or so distinct CDR3 sequences listed, approximately 48% were seen once. The CDR3 totals 13 residues. Trimming cost V 3 bases and J 7 bases; bases outside gene matches: 3.

V is TRBV12-3 or TRBV12-4 and J is TRBJ1-2, with 9 bases aligning to TRBD1. The TCR comes from a human donor with aplastic anemia. Material for sequencing was sorted CD4+, CD8+, or CD8+CD57+ T cells (not recorded which) from PBMCs. In DNA, the CDR3 is TGTGCCAGCAGTTTGTGGGACAGGGCTGGCTACACCTTC. It specifies CASSLWDRAGYTF.